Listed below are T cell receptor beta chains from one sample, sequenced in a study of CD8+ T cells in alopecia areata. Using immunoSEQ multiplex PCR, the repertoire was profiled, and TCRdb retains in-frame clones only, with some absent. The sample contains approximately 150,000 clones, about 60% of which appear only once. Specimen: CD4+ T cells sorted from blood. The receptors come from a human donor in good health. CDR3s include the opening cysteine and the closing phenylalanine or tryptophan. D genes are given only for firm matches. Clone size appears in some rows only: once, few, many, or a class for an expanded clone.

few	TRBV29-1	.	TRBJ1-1	CSVARNTEAFF	TGCAGCGTTGCGAGGAACACTGAAGCTTTCTTT
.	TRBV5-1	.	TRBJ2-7	CASSPKGETLYYEQYF	TGCGCCAGCAGCCCGAAGGGGGAAACGCTTTACTACGAGCAGTACTTC
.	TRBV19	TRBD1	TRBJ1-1	CASSSGQTNTEAFF	TGTGCCAGTAGTTCGGGACAGACGAACACTGAAGCTTTCTTT
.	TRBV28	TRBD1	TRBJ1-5	CASSAWVAGGDQPQHF	TGTGCCAGCAGTGCCTGGGTGGCAGGGGGGGATCAGCCCCAGCATTTT
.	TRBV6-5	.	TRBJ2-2	CASRQGPAGELFF	TGTGCCAGCAGGCAGGGGCCCGCCGGGGAGCTGTTTTTT
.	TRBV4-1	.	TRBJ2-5	CASSQSAVTQETQYF	TGCGCCAGCAGCCAGTCAGCCGTAACCCAAGAGACCCAGTACTTC
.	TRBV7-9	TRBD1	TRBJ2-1	CASSQSRAGGNEQFF	TGTGCCAGCAGCCAATCCCGGGCAGGGGGCAATGAGCAGTTCTTC
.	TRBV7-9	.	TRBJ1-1	CASSLEGIAGTEAFF	TGTGCCAGCAGCTTAGAGGGGATAGCGGGCACTGAAGCTTTCTTT
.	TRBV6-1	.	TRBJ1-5	CASLASRGHQPQHF	TGTGCCAGCCTAGCGTCAAGGGGTCATCAGCCCCAGCATTTT
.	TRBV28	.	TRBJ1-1	CASEGPGTEAFF	TGTGCCAGTGAGGGTCCCGGGACTGAAGCTTTCTTT
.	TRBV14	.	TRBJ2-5	CASSQERGGWETQYF	TGTGCCAGCAGCCAAGAGAGGGGCGGTTGGGAGACCCAGTACTTC
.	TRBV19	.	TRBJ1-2	CASSRLRQAGSGYTF	TGTGCCAGTAGCCGACTGAGACAGGCCGGAAGTGGCTACACCTTC
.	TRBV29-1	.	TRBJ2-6	CSVGEGSGANVLTF	TGCAGCGTTGGGGAAGGGAGTGGGGCCAACGTCCTGACTTTC
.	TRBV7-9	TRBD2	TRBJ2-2	CASSPTGTSGRGTGELFF	TGTGCCAGCAGCCCCACTGGGACTAGCGGGAGAGGGACCGGGGAGCTGTTTTTT
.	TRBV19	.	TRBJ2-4	CASSIGVNIQYF	TGTGCCAGTAGTATAGGGGTAAACATTCAGTACTTC
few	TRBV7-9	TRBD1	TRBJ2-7	CAGQGAYEQYF	TGTGCCGGACAGGGGGCCTACGAGCAGTACTTC
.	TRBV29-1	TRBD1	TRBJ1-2	CSGTTGTGDGYTF	TGCAGCGGCACAACCGGGACAGGGGATGGCTACACCTTC
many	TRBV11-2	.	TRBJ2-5	CASSFEAFEETQYF	TGTGCCAGCAGCTTCGAAGCGTTCGAAGAGACCCAGTACTTC
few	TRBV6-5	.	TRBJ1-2	CASSRNRDSHGYTF	TGTGCCAGCAGCCGCAACAGGGATAGCCATGGCTACACCTTC
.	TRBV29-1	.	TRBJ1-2	CSVLTDGYTF	TGCAGCGTCCTGACGGATGGCTACACCTTC
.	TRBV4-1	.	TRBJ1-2	CASSQADRNYGYTF	TGCGCCAGCAGCCAGGCAGACAGGAACTATGGCTACACCTTC
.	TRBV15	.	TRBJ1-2	CATSTLDAEGYGYTF	TGTGCCACCAGCACTTTGGACGCGGAGGGCTATGGCTACACCTTC
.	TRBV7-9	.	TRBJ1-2	CASSLEFGGGYTF	TGTGCCAGCAGCTTAGAGTTTGGGGGAGGCTACACCTTC
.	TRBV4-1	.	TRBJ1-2	CASSDYRTWGYTF	TGCGCCAGCAGCGACTACAGGACCTGGGGCTACACCTTC
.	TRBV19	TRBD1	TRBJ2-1	CASSIQDRPPNEQFF	TGTGCCAGTAGTATACAGGACAGGCCTCCCAATGAGCAGTTCTTC
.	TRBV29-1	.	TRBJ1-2	CSVEAGELRGYTF	TGCAGCGTTGAAGCAGGGGAGTTGAGGGGCTACACCTTC
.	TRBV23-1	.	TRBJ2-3	CASSQGRKRASPDPTTDTQYF	TGCGCCAGCAGTCAGGGGAGGAAAAGGGCCTCCCCCGATCCCACCACAGATACGCAGTATTTT
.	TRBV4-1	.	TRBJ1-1	CASSLDTEAFF	TGCGCCAGCAGCCTAGACACTGAAGCTTTCTTT
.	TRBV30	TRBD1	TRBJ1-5	CAWSGTGFNQPQHF	TGTGCCTGGAGTGGGACAGGCTTCAATCAGCCCCAGCATTTT
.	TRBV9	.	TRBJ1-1	CASSVASAHEAFF	TGTGCCAGCAGCGTAGCGTCTGCGCATGAAGCTTTCTTT
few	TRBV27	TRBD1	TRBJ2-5	CASSTIGQGEETQYF	TGTGCCAGCAGTACGATTGGGCAGGGGGAAGAGACCCAGTACTTC
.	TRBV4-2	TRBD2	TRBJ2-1	CASSQDAGGALNEQFF	TGTGCCAGCAGCCAAGATGCGGGAGGGGCCCTCAATGAGCAGTTCTTC
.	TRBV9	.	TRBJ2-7	CASSFGRTAYEQYF	TGTGCCAGCAGCTTCGGCAGGACCGCCTACGAGCAGTACTTC
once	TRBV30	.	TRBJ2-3	CAWSEPGWRDTQYF	TGTGCCTGGAGTGAGCCAGGGTGGAGAGATACGCAGTATTTT
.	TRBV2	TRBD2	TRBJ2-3	CASSVHSAGGADTQYF	TGTGCCAGCAGTGTACATTCGGCGGGAGGAGCAGATACGCAGTATTTT
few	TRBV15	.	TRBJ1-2	CATSRDSQGYTF	TGTGCCACCAGCAGGGACAGTCAGGGCTACACCTTC
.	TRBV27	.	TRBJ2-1	CASSSSGVGRDEQFF	TGTGCCAGCAGTTCCTCAGGGGTTGGCCGCGATGAGCAGTTCTTC
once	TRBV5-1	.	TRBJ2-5	CASSLGPQGRETQYF	TGCGCCAGCAGCCTCGGACCACAGGGTCGAGAGACCCAGTACTTC
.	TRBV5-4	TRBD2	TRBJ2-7	CASSSGLAGTYEQYF	TGTGCCAGCAGCTCGGGACTAGCGGGCACCTACGAGCAGTACTTC
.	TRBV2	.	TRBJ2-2	CASSEFVTGELFF	TGTGCCAGCAGTGAATTTGTGACCGGGGAGCTGTTTTTT
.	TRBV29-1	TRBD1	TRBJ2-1	CIPTKPYHQPGQEQFF	TGCATCCCCACCAAGCCATATCATCAGCCGGGACAGGAGCAGTTCTTC
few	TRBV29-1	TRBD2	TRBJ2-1	CSDRGGTSGSNEQFF	TGCAGCGACCGCGGCGGGACTAGCGGGAGTAATGAGCAGTTCTTC
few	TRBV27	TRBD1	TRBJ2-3	CASSPRRDRGTQYF	TGTGCCAGCTCCCCTCGCCGGGACAGAGGTACGCAGTATTTT
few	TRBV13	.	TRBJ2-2	CASSFESGTAGELFF	TGTGCCAGCAGCTTCGAATCAGGGACGGCCGGGGAGCTGTTTTTT
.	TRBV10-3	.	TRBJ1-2	CAISEASNYYGYTF	TGTGCCATCAGTGAGGCATCGAACTACTATGGCTACACCTTC
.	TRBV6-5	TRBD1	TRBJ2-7	CASRTTGGSSYEQYF	TGTGCCAGCAGAACAACAGGGGGTAGCTCCTACGAGCAGTACTTC
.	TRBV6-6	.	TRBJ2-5	CATAQGETQYF	TGTGCCACCGCGCAGGGTGAGACCCAGTACTTC
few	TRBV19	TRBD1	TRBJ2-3	CASSTTGADTQYF	TGTGCCAGTAGTACTACAGGGGCAGATACGCAGTATTTT
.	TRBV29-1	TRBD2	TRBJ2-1	CSGELAGGVHEQFF	TGCAGCGGTGAACTAGCGGGAGGGGTCCATGAGCAGTTCTTC
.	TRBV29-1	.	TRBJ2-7	CSVLQGSSYEQYF	TGCAGCGTGTTACAGGGATCGTCCTACGAGCAGTACTTC
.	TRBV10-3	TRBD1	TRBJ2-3	CAIHRGSAADTQYF	TGTGCCATACACAGGGGGTCGGCGGCAGATACGCAGTATTTT
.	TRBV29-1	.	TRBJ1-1	CSVETALGVGRAFF	TGCAGCGTGGAGACAGCTTTGGGAGTCGGTAGAGCTTTCTTT
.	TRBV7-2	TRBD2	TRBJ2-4	CASSLGGPKNIQYF	TGTGCCAGCAGCTTGGGAGGGCCCAAAAACATTCAGTACTTC
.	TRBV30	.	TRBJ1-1	CAWSVGEAFF	TGTGCCTGGAGTGTAGGTGAAGCTTTCTTT
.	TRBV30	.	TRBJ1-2	CAWSAGENGYTF	TGTGCCTGGAGTGCAGGGGAGAATGGCTACACCTTC